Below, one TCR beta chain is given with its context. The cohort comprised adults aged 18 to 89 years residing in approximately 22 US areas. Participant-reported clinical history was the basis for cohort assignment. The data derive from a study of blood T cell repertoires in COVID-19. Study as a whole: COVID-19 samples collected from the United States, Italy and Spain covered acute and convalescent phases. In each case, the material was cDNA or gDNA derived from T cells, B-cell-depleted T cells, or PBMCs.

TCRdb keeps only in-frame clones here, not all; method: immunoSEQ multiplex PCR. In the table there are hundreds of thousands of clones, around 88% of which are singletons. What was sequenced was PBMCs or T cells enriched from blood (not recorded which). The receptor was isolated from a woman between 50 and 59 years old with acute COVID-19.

The CDR3 loop is CASSLARAGQSYEQYF. CDR3 DNA: TGCGCCAGCAGCTTGGCAAGGGCAGGGCAAAGCTACGAGCAGTACTTC. The rearrangement uses TRBV5-1 and TRBJ2-7; D might be TRBD1 (5 bases). The germline V and J ends were trimmed by 0 bases and 3 bases, with 16 bases remaining between them. Germline CDR1 reads SGHRS; CDR2 reads YFSETQ. The CDR3 spans 16 residues.